Listed below are T cell receptor beta chains from one sample, sequenced in a study of post-analysis software for immune sequencing data. TCRdb recomputed calls from the PCR reads with MiXCR, one row per CDR3 protein. Of approximately 730,000 distinct CDR3 sequences in the sample, 30% were seen once. Source material: blood. These receptor sequences come from a girl under 18 with multiple sclerosis. Both conserved end residues are part of each CDR3. A D gene is named only where the DNA matches it firmly. Clone size appears in some rows only: once, few, many, or a class for an expanded clone.

v_gene	abundance	j_gene	d_gene	CDR3nt	CDR3aa
TRBV29-1	many	TRBJ2-1	TRBD1	TGCAGCGTCACACAGGGGGCCTCCTACAATGAGCAGTTCTTC	CSVTQGASYNEQFF
TRBV21-1	few	TRBJ2-5	NA	TGTGCCAGCACCGAATCGGACAGGGAGAAGACCCAGTACTTC	CASTESDREKTQYF
TRBV20-1	few	TRBJ2-7	NA	TGCAGTGCTTTCGGGGGCCACCACGAGCAGTACTTC	CSAFGGHHEQYF
TRBV15	NA	TRBJ1-1	TRBD1	TGTGCCACCAGCAGCGACAGGGCTGTTAGCACTGAAGCTTTCTTT	CATSSDRAVSTEAFF
TRBV12-3/TRBV12-4	few	TRBJ2-3	TRBD2	TGTGCCAGCACCCTTAGAGGGAGGGAGGCAGATACGCAGTATTTT	CASTLRGREADTQYF
TRBV20-1	NA	TRBJ2-1	TRBD2	TGCAGTGCTTCCCCTAATGCGGGAGGGTCTGACAATGAGCAGTTCTTC	CSASPNAGGSDNEQFF
TRBV10-3	few	TRBJ2-1	NA	TGTGCCATCAGCATACCGACTGAAAGATCCTACAATGAGCAGTTCTTC	CAISIPTERSYNEQFF
TRBV6-5	NA	TRBJ2-5	TRBD1	TGTACCAGCAATAGACAGGGGGCGGGACAAGAGACCCAGTACTTC	CTSNRQGAGQETQYF
TRBV7-2	few	TRBJ2-4	NA	TGTGCCAGCAGCTTAAATTTGAAATTAATAGCCAAAAACATTCAGTACTTC	CASSLNLKLIAKNIQYF
TRBV5-1	few	TRBJ2-1	NA	TGCGCCAGCAGCTTGGACAGCCATGAGCAGTTCTTC	CASSLDSHEQFF
TRBV20-1	NA	TRBJ2-7	NA	TGCAGTGCTGAATCGCCAGGGGGGGCGCGGTACGAGCAGTACTTC	CSAESPGGARYEQYF
TRBV5-1	few	TRBJ2-3	NA	TGCGCCAGCAGCTTGGAAGCAGGGGCCCGCACAGATACGCAGTATTTT	CASSLEAGARTDTQYF
TRBV11-2	NA	TRBJ1-2	NA	TGTGCCAGCAGCCCAGATCGTTTTCCGGATGGCTACACCTTC	CASSPDRFPDGYTF
TRBV6-5	NA	TRBJ2-7	TRBD1	TGTGCCAGCAGCCGGGACAGGGTTAACGAGCAGTACTTC	CASSRDRVNEQYF
TRBV3-1	NA	TRBJ2-5	TRBD2	TGTGCCAGCAGCCAAGTCGGGGGGGGCAGGCCAGAAGAGACCCAGTACTTC	CASSQVGGGRPEETQYF
TRBV20-1	NA	TRBJ1-6	NA	TGCAGTGCTTCTTCAGGGAGCTCCTATAATTCACCCCTCCACTTT	CSASSGSSYNSPLHF
TRBV29-1	few	TRBJ2-5	TRBD1	TGCAGCCAGCGATCCCCCGGGACAGTCCAAGAGACCCAGTACTTC	CSQRSPGTVQETQYF
TRBV19	few	TRBJ2-1	NA	TGTGCCAGTAGTATATTTAGTATCCTGGGGAATGAGCAGTTCTTC	CASSIFSILGNEQFF
TRBV12-3/TRBV12-4	NA	TRBJ2-1	TRBD2	TGTGTCAGTACTACCGGGACTAGCGTCAATGAGCAGTTCTTC	CVSTTGTSVNEQFF
TRBV12-3/TRBV12-4	few	TRBJ2-7	TRBD2	TGTGCCAGCAGTGCTAGCGGGACTATACCCTACGAGCAGTACTTC	CASSASGTIPYEQYF
TRBV10-3	NA	TRBJ1-2	NA	TGTGCCATCAGTGAGGAACTGGACGGTAACTATGGCTACACCTTC	CAISEELDGNYGYTF
TRBV5-1	NA	TRBJ1-2	TRBD1	TGCGCCAGCAGCGACAGGGGGAGTACGGCTGGCTACACCTTC	CASSDRGSTAGYTF
TRBV7-9	NA	TRBJ2-1	TRBD2	TGTGCCAGCAGCTTAGAGAGCGGGAGAGGTCAGTTCTTC	CASSLESGRGQFF
TRBV6-6	NA	TRBJ1-4	NA	TGTGCCAGCAGCCTAGGGGGGGCACAGGAAAAACTGTTTTTT	CASSLGGAQEKLFF
TRBV27	few	TRBJ1-2	TRBD1	TGTGCCAGCGGGGGACAGGGTAGGAGCTATGGCTACACCTTC	CASGGQGRSYGYTF
TRBV6-1	NA	TRBJ2-7	TRBD2	TGTGCCAGCAGTGAAGGGCTAGCGGGGTACTACGAGCAGTACTTC	CASSEGLAGYYEQYF
TRBV5-1	NA	TRBJ2-1	TRBD2	TGCGCCAGCAGCTTATCTAGCGGGTTGGTCGGGGAGCAGTTCTTC	CASSLSSGLVGEQFF
TRBV28	NA	TRBJ1-5	NA	TGTGCCAGCAGTTCCTCGGGGTGGCCCCAGCATTTT	CASSSSGWPQHF
TRBV28	few	TRBJ2-1	NA	TGTGCCAGCATTCAGGCCGGGACATGGAATGAGCAGTTCTTC	CASIQAGTWNEQFF
TRBV6-5	NA	TRBJ2-1	TRBD2	TGTGCCAGCAGTTACCTAGGGACTAGCGGAGACAATGAGCAGTTCTTC	CASSYLGTSGDNEQFF
TRBV2	NA	TRBJ1-1	NA	TGTGCCAGCAGTGAAGCGCGGGACACAAGGAACACTGAAGCTTTCTTT	CASSEARDTRNTEAFF
TRBV10-3	NA	TRBJ2-7	TRBD2	TGTGCCATCAGACGGACTAGCGGGAACTCCTACGAGCAGTACTTC	CAIRRTSGNSYEQYF
TRBV27	NA	TRBJ2-7	TRBD1	TGTGCCAGCAGTCCACCGGGACAGGGACTTCACGAGCAGTACTTC	CASSPPGQGLHEQYF
TRBV7-8	NA	TRBJ1-2	TRBD1	TGTGCCAGCAGCCCACGGACAGGGGGGCTCTATGGCTACACCTTC	CASSPRTGGLYGYTF
TRBV29-1	few	TRBJ1-2	TRBD1	TGCAGCGTTTTAAATCCCGGGACAGAAGTTGGCTACACCTTC	CSVLNPGTEVGYTF
TRBV6-2/TRBV6-3	NA	TRBJ2-1	NA	TGTGCCAGCAGTTACTTCGGACAGCGATCCTACAATGAGCAGTTCTTC	CASSYFGQRSYNEQFF
TRBV20-1	many	TRBJ1-4	NA	TGCAGTGCTGGACACGAAAAACTGTTTTTT	CSAGHEKLFF
TRBV7-2	few	TRBJ2-1	TRBD2	TGTGCCAGCAGGACCGAAGCGGGAGGGCTGGATGAGCAGTTCTTC	CASRTEAGGLDEQFF
TRBV28	NA	TRBJ1-6	NA	TGTGCCAGCAGTCCACTCCCTCTAAATTCACCCCTCCACTTT	CASSPLPLNSPLHF
TRBV20-1	NA	TRBJ2-5	NA	TGCAGTGCTAGAGACAGGGCGGGGGAGACCCAGTACTTC	CSARDRAGETQYF
TRBV28	NA	TRBJ1-5	NA	TGTGCCAGCAGCGGTCCAGGGGTTAGCAATCAGCCCCAGCATTTT	CASSGPGVSNQPQHF
TRBV7-9	NA	TRBJ2-7	TRBD2	TGTGCCAGCAGCCCCGGACTAGCGGGAGAGGGGGAGCAGTACTTC	CASSPGLAGEGEQYF
TRBV28	NA	TRBJ2-1	TRBD2	TGTGCCAGCTACTCACTCGGACCCAGCGGGGATGAGCAGTTCTTC	CASYSLGPSGDEQFF
TRBV4-1	many	TRBJ1-2	NA	TGCGCCAGCAGCCAAGATCTTCCAGGGGCGGGCGGCTACACCTTC	CASSQDLPGAGGYTF
TRBV7-9	NA	TRBJ2-7	TRBD2	TGTGCCAGCAGCTTAATTAGCGGGAGTGGCTCCTACGAGCAGTACTTC	CASSLISGSGSYEQYF
TRBV20-1	NA	TRBJ1-6	TRBD1	TGCAGTGCTAGGTTATGGGGACAGGGTGATAATTCACCCCTCCACTTT	CSARLWGQGDNSPLHF
TRBV7-2	NA	TRBJ1-4	NA	TGTGCCAGCAGCTTAGCGTTTCGGCAGGGCTATGAAAAACTGTTTTTT	CASSLAFRQGYEKLFF
TRBV29-1	NA	TRBJ1-2	TRBD1	TGCAGCGGGCGGACAGGGAACTATGGCTACACCTTC	CSGRTGNYGYTF
TRBV3-1	NA	TRBJ2-7	TRBD2	TGTGCCAGCAGCCAAGGGTTTAGCGGGGGCCCATCCTACGAGCAGTACTTC	CASSQGFSGGPSYEQYF
TRBV27	NA	TRBJ2-1	TRBD2	TGTGCCAGCAGTTTACCCCTAGCGGGTTACAATGAGCAGTTCTTC	CASSLPLAGYNEQFF
TRBV4-3	NA	TRBJ1-4	NA	TGCGCCAGCAGCCAATTGGGTGAAAAACTGTTTTTT	CASSQLGEKLFF
TRBV7-9	NA	TRBJ2-1	NA	TGTGCCAGCAGCTCAGACAGGATGCATGAGCAGTTCTTC	CASSSDRMHEQFF
TRBV18	NA	TRBJ2-5	NA	TGTGCCAGCTCACCTGCTGATGGACAGTTCGAGGGGTCGTCGGAGACCCAGTACTTC	CASSPADGQFEGSSETQYF
TRBV20-1	NA	TRBJ2-6	TRBD1	TGCAGTGCCAGTCGGCAGGGGGCGGTGGGGGCCAACGTCCTGACTTTC	CSASRQGAVGANVLTF
TRBV20-1	NA	TRBJ2-7	TRBD2	TGCAGTGCTGAGACTAGCGGGGAAGCAAATGAGCAGTACTTC	CSAETSGEANEQYF
TRBV7-9	few	TRBJ2-4	NA	TGTGCCAGCAGCCCGCTGGCGGCAGGAGCCAAAAACATTCAGTACTTC	CASSPLAAGAKNIQYF
TRBV9	NA	TRBJ1-5	TRBD1	TGTGCCAGCAGCGCAACCCGGGACAGGGATCAGCCCCAGCATTTT	CASSATRDRDQPQHF
TRBV12-3/TRBV12-4	few	TRBJ2-5	NA	TGTGCCAGCAGTTTCGCAGGGTCTGGGGAGCAGTACTTC	CASSFAGSGEQYF
TRBV4-3	few	TRBJ1-4	NA	TGCGCCAGCAGCCAAGATCTCATGGTTACGGATGCAACTAATGAAAAACTGTTTTTT	CASSQDLMVTDATNEKLFF